This TCR beta chain was sequenced for a study of Ad26.COV2.S vaccination and SARS-CoV-2 variants. The wider study: Dosing was one shot or two shots 56 days apart.

The length of the CDR3 is 14 residues. CDR1 is LGHNA and CDR2 is YSLEER in the germline V gene. V lost 3 bases, J lost 6 bases, and 11 bases lay in between. Regarding the study as a whole: The analyses of TCR breadth and depth may have understated the size of total T cell responses.

The sample's treatment: some 20 received Ad26.COV2.S at low or high dose, single or two shots; about 5 received placebo; per-sample allocation not given. Samples were taken on day 63 after the first vaccine or placebo injection. Spike of the Wuhan-strain SARS-CoV-2 was expressed by an Ad26 vector, which formed the vaccine. The protocol was immunoSEQ multiplex PCR, while the TCRdb copy is restricted to in-frame clones and leaves out a portion. Among a few hundred thousand clones listed, around 90% were seen once. A note on this clone: The antigen is undetermined.

The chain uses TRBV4-3 and TRBJ2-2, with D possibly matching TRBD1 (6 bases). The sequence derives from a person between 18 and 59 years old who received the Ad26.COV2.S COVID-19 vaccine or a placebo. The sequenced sample was peripheral blood, obtained in a trial of Ad26.COV2.S vaccine versus placebo. The CDR3 protein is CASSHGTGPGELFF. The CDR3 region has the DNA TGCGCCAGCAGCCATGGCACAGGGCCCGGGGAGCTGTTTTTT.